This TCR beta chain was captured in a study of vaccination and CD4 T cells after COVID-19. The wider study: Convalescent donors totaled six males and four females, including two who were Hispanic. Study-level findings and limits: Within the convalescent patients, a median about 89% of the SARS-CoV-2-reactive clones were ones that appeared only post-vaccination.

Sequencing of DNA taken from cultured CD4+ T cells relied on the Oncomine TCR Beta short-read assay. Via MiXCR, TCRdb re-called the PCR reads, giving one row per CDR3 protein. The table lists approximately 23,000 distinct CDR3 sequences, about 50% of them singletons. With regard to this clonotype: Antigen unknown.

Treatment denoted: roughly 11-day PBMC culture with coronavirus spike peptide pools or control peptides (ViraFEST assay). Sequenced material: CD4+ T cells from blood, cultured in vitro, taken before SARS-CoV-2 vaccination. The TCR originated in a human donor who received a COVID-19 vaccine.

The CDR3 protein is CASSLGVNTEAFF. The CDR3 bases are TGCGCCAGCAGCTTGGGGGTGAACACTGAAGCTTTCTTT. The chain combines TRBV5-1 with TRBJ1-1; D not resolved. The V gene lost 0 bases and the J gene lost 0 bases, with 3 bases spanning the gap. The CDR3 runs 13 residues. Germline V gene sequence: CDR1 SGHRS, CDR2 YFSETQ.